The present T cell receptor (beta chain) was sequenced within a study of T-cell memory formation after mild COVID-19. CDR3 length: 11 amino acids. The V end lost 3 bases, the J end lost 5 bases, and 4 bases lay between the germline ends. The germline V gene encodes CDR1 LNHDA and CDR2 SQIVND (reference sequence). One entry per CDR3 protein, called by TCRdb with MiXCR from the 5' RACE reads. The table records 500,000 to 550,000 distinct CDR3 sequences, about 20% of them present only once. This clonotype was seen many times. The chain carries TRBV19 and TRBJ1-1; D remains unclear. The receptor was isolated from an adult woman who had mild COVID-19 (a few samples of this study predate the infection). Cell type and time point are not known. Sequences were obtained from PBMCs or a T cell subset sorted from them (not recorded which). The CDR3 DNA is TGTGCCAGTAGTATTGGGACTGAAGCTTTCTTT. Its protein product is CASSIGTEAFF. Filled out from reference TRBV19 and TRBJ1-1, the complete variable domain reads DGGITQSPKYLFRKEGQNVTLSCEQNLNHDAMYWYRQDPGQGLRLIYYSQIVNDFQKGDIAEGYSVSREKKESFPLTVTSAQKNPTAFYLCASSIGTEAFFGQGTRLTVV.